This TCR beta chain emerged from a study of blood T cell repertoires in COVID-19. Data came from immunoSEQ multiplex PCR; TCRdb stores just in-frame clones and leaves some out. In the table there are around 78,000 clones, 85% to 90% of which are singletons. Sequencing input: PBMCs or T cells enriched from blood (not recorded which). The receptor was isolated from a woman aged 45-65 years with acute COVID-19.

In nucleotides, the CDR3 is TGTGCCAGCAGCGTAGCTACTACAGGCGTCGGGGAGCTGTTTTTT. Its translation: CASSVATTGVGELFF. The V gene is TRBV9, the J gene TRBJ2-2; possibly TRBD1 for D (5 bases). Germline V CDR1 and CDR2: SGDLS, YYNGEE. There are 15 residues in the CDR3. V dropped 0 bases and J dropped 7 bases, with 13 bases sitting between them. Complete variable domain (other parts from reference TRBV9 and TRBJ2-2): DSGVTQTPKHLITATGQRVTLRCSPRSGDLSVYWYQQSLDQGLQFLIQYYNGEERAKGNILERFSAQQFPDLHSELNLSSLELGDSALYFCASSVATTGVGELFFGEGSRLTVL.